The clone carrying this TCR beta chain was recorded once. Using immunoSEQ multiplex PCR, the repertoire was profiled, and TCRdb retains in-frame clones only, with some absent. The sample has more than 2 million clones, roughly 95% seen once. The sample is drawn from a study of shared clonotypes between healthy human individuals. The clonotype was recovered from a man aged 18 to 30 in good health. Source material: naive CD4+ T cells sorted from blood. The subset denotes: CD45RA+ positively selected.

The CDR3: CASSVDSYEQYF. CDR3 DNA sequence: TGTGCCAGCAGCGTGGACTCCTACGAGCAGTACTTC. The chain joins TRBV9 to TRBJ2-7; no clear D gene. Trimming cost V 2 bases and J 0 bases, with 3 bases left between them. Germline assignment: CDR1 SGDLS and CDR2 YYNGEE. The CDR3 is 12 residues long.